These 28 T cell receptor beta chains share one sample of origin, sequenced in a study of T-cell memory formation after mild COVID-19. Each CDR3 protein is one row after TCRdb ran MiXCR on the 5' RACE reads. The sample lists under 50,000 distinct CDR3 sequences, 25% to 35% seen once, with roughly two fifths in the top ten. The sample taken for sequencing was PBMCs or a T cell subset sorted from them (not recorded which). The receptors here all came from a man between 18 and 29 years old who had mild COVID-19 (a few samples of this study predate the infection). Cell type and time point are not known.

CDR3 loop: CASSFLQGKTQYF. CDR3 DNA: TGTGCCAGCAGCTTTTTACAGGGGAAGACCCAGTACTTC. The V gene is TRBV7-8, the J gene TRBJ2-5; TRBD1 matches at 7 bases. The germline V gene has CDR1 SGHVS and CDR2 FQNEAQ. CDR3 length: 13 amino acids. J lost 6 bases, V lost 3 bases, and 4 bases had no gene match.

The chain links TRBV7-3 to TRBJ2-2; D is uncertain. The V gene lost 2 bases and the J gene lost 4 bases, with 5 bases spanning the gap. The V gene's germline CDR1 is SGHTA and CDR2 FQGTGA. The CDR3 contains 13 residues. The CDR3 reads CASSLHPTGELFF. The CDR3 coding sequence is TGTGCCAGCAGCTTACATCCCACCGGGGAGCTGTTTTTT.

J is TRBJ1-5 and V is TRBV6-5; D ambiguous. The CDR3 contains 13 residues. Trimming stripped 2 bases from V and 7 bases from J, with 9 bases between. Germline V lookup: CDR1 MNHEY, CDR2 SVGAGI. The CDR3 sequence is CASSYGGGQPQHF. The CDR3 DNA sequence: TGTGCCAGCAGTTACGGCGGCGGACAGCCCCAGCATTTT.

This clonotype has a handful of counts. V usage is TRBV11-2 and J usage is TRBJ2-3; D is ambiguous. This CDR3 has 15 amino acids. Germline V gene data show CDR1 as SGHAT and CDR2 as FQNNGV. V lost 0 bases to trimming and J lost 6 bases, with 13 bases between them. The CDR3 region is CASSLDPVSADTQYF. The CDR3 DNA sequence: TGTGCCAGCAGCTTAGACCCAGTTTCGGCCGATACGCAGTATTTT.

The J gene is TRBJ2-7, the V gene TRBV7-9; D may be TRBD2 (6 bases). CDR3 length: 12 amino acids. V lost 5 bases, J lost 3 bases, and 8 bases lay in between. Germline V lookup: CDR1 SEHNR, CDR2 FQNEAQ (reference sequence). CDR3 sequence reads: CASSTDYYEQYF. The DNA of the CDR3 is TGTGCCAGCAGCACGGACTACTACGAGCAGTACTTC. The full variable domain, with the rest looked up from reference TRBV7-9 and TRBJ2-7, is DTGVSQNPRHKITKRGQNVTFRCDPISEHNRLYWYRQTLGQGPEFLTYFQNEAQLEKSRLLSDRFSAERPKGSFSTLEIQRTEQGDSAMYLCASSTDYYEQYFGPGTRLTVT.

CDR3 sequence reads: CASSFEGLSNQPQHF. CDR3 sequence (DNA): TGTGCCAGCAGCTTCGAGGGTTTAAGCAATCAGCCCCAGCATTTT. The V and J genes are TRBV7-8 and TRBJ1-5; no firm D call. V was trimmed by 3 bases and J by 1 base, leaving 10 bases between them. The CDR3 sequence is 15 residues long. Germline-derived CDR1 and CDR2 are SGHVS and FQNEAQ. Full variable domain (remainder filled in from reference TRBV7-8 and TRBJ1-5): GAGVSQSPRYKVAKRGQDVALRCDPISGHVSLFWYQQALGQGPEFLTYFQNEAQLDKSGLPSDRFFAERPEGSVSTLKIQRTQQEDSAVYLCASSFEGLSNQPQHFGDGTRLSIL.

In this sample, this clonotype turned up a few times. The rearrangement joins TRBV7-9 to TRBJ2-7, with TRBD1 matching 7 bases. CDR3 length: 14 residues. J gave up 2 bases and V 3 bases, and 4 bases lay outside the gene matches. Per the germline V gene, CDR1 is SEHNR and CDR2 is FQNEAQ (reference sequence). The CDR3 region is CASSFRGNPYEQYF. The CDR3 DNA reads TGTGCCAGCAGCTTCAGGGGGAACCCCTACGAGCAGTACTTC.

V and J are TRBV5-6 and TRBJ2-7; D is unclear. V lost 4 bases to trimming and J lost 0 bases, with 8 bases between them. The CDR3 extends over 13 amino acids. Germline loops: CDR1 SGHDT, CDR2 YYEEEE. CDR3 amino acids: CASSGVDSYEQYV. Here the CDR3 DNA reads TGTGCCAGCAGCGGGGTAGACTCCTACGAGCAGTACGTC.

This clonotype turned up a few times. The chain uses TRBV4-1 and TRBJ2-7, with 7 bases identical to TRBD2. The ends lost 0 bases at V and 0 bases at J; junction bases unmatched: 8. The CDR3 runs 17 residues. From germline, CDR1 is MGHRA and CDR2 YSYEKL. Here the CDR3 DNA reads TGCGCCAGCAGCCAAGAGGGCCGGACTAGTACCTCCTACGAGCAGTACTTC. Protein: CASSQEGRTSTSYEQYF.

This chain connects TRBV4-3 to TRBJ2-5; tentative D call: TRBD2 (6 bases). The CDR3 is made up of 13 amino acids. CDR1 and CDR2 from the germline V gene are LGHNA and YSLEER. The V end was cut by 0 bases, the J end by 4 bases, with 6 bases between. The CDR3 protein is CASSQDSGETQYF. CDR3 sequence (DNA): TGCGCCAGCAGCCAAGATAGCGGAGAGACCCAGTACTTC.

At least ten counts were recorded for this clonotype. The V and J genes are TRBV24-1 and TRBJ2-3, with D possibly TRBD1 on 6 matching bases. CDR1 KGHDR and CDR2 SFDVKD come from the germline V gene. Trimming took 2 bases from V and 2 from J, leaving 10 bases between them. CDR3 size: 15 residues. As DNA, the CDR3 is TGTGCCACCAGTGATTACAGGGAGACCACAGATACGCAGTATTTT. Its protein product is CATSDYRETTDTQYF.

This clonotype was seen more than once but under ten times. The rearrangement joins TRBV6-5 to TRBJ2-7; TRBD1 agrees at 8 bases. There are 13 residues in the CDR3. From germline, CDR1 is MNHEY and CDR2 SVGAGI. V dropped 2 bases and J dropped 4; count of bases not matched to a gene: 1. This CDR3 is CASSYGTGYEQYF. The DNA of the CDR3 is TGTGCCAGCAGTTACGGGACAGGATACGAGCAGTACTTC.

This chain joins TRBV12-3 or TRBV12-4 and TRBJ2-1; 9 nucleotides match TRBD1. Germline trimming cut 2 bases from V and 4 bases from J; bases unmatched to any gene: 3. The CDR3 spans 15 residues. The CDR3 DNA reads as TGTGCCAGCAGTTTACCGGGACAGGGATACAATGAGCAGTTCTTC. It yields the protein CASSLPGQGYNEQFF.

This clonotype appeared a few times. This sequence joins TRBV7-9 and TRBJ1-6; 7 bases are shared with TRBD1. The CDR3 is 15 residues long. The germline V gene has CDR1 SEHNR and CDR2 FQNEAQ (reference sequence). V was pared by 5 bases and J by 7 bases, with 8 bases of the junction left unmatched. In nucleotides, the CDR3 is TGTGCCAGCAGCCCTTATGACAGGGCCAATTCACCCCTCCACTTT. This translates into CASSPYDRANSPLHF.

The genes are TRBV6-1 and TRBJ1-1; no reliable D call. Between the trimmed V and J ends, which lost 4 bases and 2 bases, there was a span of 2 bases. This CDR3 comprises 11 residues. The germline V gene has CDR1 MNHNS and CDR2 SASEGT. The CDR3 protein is CASSGNTEAFF. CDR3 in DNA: TGTGCCAGCAGTGGAAACACTGAAGCTTTCTTT.

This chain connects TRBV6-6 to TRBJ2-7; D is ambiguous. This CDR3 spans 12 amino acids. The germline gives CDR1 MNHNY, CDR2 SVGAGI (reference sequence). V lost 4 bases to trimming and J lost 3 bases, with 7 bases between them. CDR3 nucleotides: TGTGCCAGCAGTTCGGCAGACTACGAGCAGTACGTC. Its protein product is CASSSADYEQYV.

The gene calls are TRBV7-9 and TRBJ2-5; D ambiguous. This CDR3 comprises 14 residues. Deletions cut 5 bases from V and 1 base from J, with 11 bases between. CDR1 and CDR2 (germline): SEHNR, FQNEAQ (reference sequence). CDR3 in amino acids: CASSHPLSQETQYF. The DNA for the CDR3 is TGTGCCAGCAGCCATCCATTGAGCCAAGAGACCCAGTACTTC.

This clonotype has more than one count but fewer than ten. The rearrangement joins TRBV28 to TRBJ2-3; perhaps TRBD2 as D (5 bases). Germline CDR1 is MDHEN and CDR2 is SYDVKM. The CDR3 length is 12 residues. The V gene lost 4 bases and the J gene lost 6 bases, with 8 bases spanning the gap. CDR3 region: CASSWSGDTQYF. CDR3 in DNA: TGTGCCAGCAGTTGGTCGGGGGATACGCAGTATTTT.

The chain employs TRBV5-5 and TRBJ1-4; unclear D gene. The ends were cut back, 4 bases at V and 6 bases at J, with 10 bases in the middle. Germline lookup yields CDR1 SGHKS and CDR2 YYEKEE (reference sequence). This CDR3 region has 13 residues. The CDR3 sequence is CASSGERYEKLFF. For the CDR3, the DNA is TGTGCCAGCAGCGGGGAACGCTATGAAAAACTGTTTTTT.

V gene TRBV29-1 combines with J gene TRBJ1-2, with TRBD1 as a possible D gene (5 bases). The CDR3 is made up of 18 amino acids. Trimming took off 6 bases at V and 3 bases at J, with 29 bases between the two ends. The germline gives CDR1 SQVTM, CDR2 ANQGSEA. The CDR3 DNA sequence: TGCAGCGTCGAACTCAGCCCCCACCTGGGGGACTTCGACTATGGCTACACCTTC. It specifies CSVELSPHLGDFDYGYTF.

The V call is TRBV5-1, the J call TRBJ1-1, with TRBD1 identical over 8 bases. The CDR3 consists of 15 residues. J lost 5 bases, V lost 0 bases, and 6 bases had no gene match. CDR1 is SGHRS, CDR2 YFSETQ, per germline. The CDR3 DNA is TGCGCCAGCAGCTTGGCTGGGCAGGGGGCTACTGAAGCTTTCTTT. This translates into CASSLAGQGATEAFF.

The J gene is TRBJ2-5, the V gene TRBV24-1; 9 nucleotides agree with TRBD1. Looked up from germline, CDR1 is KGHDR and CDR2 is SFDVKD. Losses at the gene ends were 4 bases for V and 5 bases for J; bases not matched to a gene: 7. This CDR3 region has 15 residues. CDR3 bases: TGTGCCACCAGTGACAGAACAGGGGGCCGGGAGACCCAGTACTTC. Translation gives CATSDRTGGRETQYF.

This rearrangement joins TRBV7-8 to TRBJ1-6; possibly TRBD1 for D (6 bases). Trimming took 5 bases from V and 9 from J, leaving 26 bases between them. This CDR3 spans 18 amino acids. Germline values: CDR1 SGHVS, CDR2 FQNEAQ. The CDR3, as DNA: TGTGCCAGCAGCCGTCACGGCGGGGACAAGAAGTCGGGTTCACCCCTCCACTTT. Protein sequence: CASSRHGGDKKSGSPLHF. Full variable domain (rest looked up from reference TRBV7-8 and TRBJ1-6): GAGVSQSPRYKVAKRGQDVALRCDPISGHVSLFWYQQALGQGPEFLTYFQNEAQLDKSGLPSDRFFAERPEGSVSTLKIQRTQQEDSAVYLCASSRHGGDKKSGSPLHFGNGTRLTVT.

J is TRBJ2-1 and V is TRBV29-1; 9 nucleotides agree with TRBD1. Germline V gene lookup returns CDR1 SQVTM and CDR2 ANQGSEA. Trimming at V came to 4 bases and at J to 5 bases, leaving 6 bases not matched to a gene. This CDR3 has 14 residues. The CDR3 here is CSVVGTGSNNEQFF. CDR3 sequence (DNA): TGCAGCGTTGTGGGGACAGGGAGCAACAATGAGCAGTTCTTC.

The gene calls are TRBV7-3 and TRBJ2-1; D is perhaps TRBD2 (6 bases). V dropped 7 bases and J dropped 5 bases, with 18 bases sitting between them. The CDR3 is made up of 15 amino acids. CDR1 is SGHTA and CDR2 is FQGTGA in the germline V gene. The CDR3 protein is CASITGGTCNNEQFF. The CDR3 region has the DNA TGTGCCAGCATTACTGGCGGGACTTGCAACAATGAGCAGTTCTTC. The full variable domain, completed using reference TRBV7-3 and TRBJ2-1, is GAGVSQTPSNKVTEKGKYVELRCDPISGHTALYWYRQSLGQGPEFLIYFQGTGAADDSGLPNDRFFAVRPEGSVSTLKIQRTERGDSAVYLCASITGGTCNNEQFFGPGTRLTVL.

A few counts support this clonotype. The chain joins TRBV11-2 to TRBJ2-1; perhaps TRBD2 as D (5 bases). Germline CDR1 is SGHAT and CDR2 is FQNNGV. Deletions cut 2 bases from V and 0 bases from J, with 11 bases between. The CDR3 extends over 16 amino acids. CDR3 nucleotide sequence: TGTGCCAGCAGCTTAACAAGCGGTAGCTCCTACAATGAGCAGTTCTTC. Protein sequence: CASSLTSGSSYNEQFF. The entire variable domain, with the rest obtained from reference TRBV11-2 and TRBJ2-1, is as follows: EAGVAQSPRYKIIEKRQSVAFWCNPISGHATLYWYQQILGQGPKLLIQFQNNGVVDDSQLPKDRFSAERLKGVDSTLKIQPAKLEDSAVYLCASSLTSGSSYNEQFFGPGTRLTVL.

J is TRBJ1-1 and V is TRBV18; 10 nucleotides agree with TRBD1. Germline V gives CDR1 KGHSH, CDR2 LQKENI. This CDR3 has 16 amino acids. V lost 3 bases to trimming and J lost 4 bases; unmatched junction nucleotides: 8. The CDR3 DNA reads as TGTGCCAGCTCACCCCGGGACAGGGGTTTGAGCACTGAAGCTTTCTTT. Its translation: CASSPRDRGLSTEAFF.

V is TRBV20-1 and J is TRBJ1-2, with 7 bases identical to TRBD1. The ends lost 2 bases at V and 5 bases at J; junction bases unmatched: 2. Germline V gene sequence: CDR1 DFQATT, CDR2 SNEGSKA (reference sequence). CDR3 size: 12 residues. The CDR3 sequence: CSARNRGYGYTF. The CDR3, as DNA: TGCAGTGCTAGAAACAGGGGATATGGCTACACCTTC.